A single sample is the source of the 32 T cell receptor beta chains below, sequenced in a study of shared clonotypes between healthy human individuals. The protocol was immunoSEQ multiplex PCR, while the TCRdb copy is restricted to in-frame clones and leaves out a portion. The sample has over 700,000 clones, 72% seen once. The sample taken for sequencing was memory CD4+ T cells sorted from blood. Subset of the sample: CD45RA-negative fraction. Receptor source: a woman under 40 in good health.

This clone has just a few counts. J is TRBJ2-1 and V is TRBV15; TRBD2 matches at 10 bases. The J segment lost 6 bases and the V segment lost 0 bases, leaving 14 bases of the junction unmatched. The germline V gene has CDR1 LNHNV and CDR2 YYDKDF (reference sequence). The CDR3 loop spans 19 amino acids. The CDR3 DNA follows: TGTGCCACCAGCAGAGATTCTTTTTATCAGGGACTAGCGTCCAATGAGCAGTTCTTC. Translating it yields CATSRDSFYQGLASNEQFF.

This clone was recorded many times. The chain combines TRBV27 with TRBJ2-1, with 13 bases aligning to TRBD2. CDR1 and CDR2 (germline): MNHEY, SMNVEV (reference sequence). The CDR3 totals 16 residues. The V gene end was trimmed by 6 bases and the J gene end by 9 bases; junction bases not matched to a gene: 11. The CDR3 coding sequence is TGTGCCAGCAGCCCTCCAGGACTAGCGGGAGAAGGTGAGCAGTTCTTC. This codes for CASSPPGLAGEGEQFF.

This chain connects TRBV18 to TRBJ1-3; unclear D gene. Germline CDR1 is KGHSH and CDR2 is LQKENI. The CDR3 has 17 residues. V was trimmed by 2 bases and J by 0 bases, leaving 14 bases between them. In nucleotides, the CDR3 is TGTGCCAGCTCACCAATGGGGATTTCGGGCTCTGGAAACACCATATATTTT. It translates to CASSPMGISGSGNTIYF.

V and J are TRBV11-3 and TRBJ2-1; TRBD1 matches 7 bases. V was clipped by 1 base and J by 6 bases; unmatched bases: 12. Germline CDR1 and CDR2: SGHNT and YENEEA. This CDR3 region has 17 residues. As DNA, the CDR3 is TGTGCCAGCAGCTTAGGGACAGGTAGCACACGTGGCAATGAGCAGTTCTTC. Protein sequence: CASSLGTGSTRGNEQFF.

This rearrangement joins TRBV30 to TRBJ2-2, with D unclear. The V end lost 2 bases, the J end lost 6 bases, and 10 bases lay between the germline ends. The germline gives CDR1 GTSNPN, CDR2 SVGIG (reference sequence). The CDR3 is made up of 13 amino acids. Here the CDR3 DNA reads TGTGCCTGGAGTTCCTTGTTCGCCGGGGAGCTGTTTTTT. Translating it yields CAWSSLFAGELFF.

This clone was seen repeatedly, ten times or more. The same CDR3 arises from other DNA sequences in this sample as well. The chain has TRBV19 and TRBJ2-5; 10 nucleotides align to TRBD2. Germline CDR1 LNHDA, CDR2 SQIVND (reference sequence). There are 15 residues in the CDR3. The junction had 3 bases not matched to a gene; V was cut back by 4 bases and J by 1 base. CDR3 loop: CASSTLAGAQETQYF. CDR3 nucleotides: TGTGCCAGTAGTACCCTAGCGGGGGCCCAAGAGACCCAGTACTTC.

The CDR3 here is CASSAWEGAAKLFF. For the CDR3, the DNA is TGTGCCAGTAGTGCCTGGGAGGGGGCCGCAAAACTGTTTTTT. This rearrangement joins TRBV19 to TRBJ1-4, with 7 bases matching TRBD1. The CDR3 contains 14 residues. Looked up from germline, CDR1 is LNHDA and CDR2 is SQIVND (reference sequence). With V trimmed by 5 bases and J by 10 bases, 10 bases remained unmatched. The full variable domain, with the rest looked up from reference TRBV19 and TRBJ1-4, is DGGITQSPKYLFRKEGQNVTLSCEQNLNHDAMYWYRQDPGQGLRLIYYSQIVNDFQKGDIAEGYSVSREKKESFPLTVTSAQKNPTAFYLCASSAWEGAAKLFFGSGTQLSVL.

The chain carries TRBV7-2 and TRBJ2-7, with 12 bases fitting TRBD2. In germline, CDR1 is SGHTA, CDR2 FQGNSA. The CDR3 totals 15 residues. Trimming took 5 bases from V and 2 from J; bases not matched to a gene: 4. The chain's CDR3 is CASSKGLAGTYEQYF. CDR3 in DNA: TGTGCCAGCAGCAAAGGACTAGCGGGAACCTACGAGCAGTACTTC.

The gene calls are TRBV5-6 and TRBJ1-3; D unresolved. The CDR3 contains 15 residues. Trimming removed 0 bases at V and 0 bases at J, with 7 bases between. CDR1 and CDR2 (germline): SGHDT, YYEEEE. CDR3 sequence (DNA): TGTGCCAGCAGCTTGGCAGGCTACTCTGGAAACACCATATATTTT. Protein: CASSLAGYSGNTIYF. Drawing the rest from reference TRBV5-6 and TRBJ1-3, the complete variable domain is DAGVTQSPTHLIKTRGQQVTLRCSPKSGHDTVSWYQQALGQGPQFIFQYYEEEERQRGNFPDRFSGHQFPNYSSELNVNALLLGDSALYLCASSLAGYSGNTIYFGEGSWLTVV.

This clone was recorded once. The rearrangement links TRBV7-9 to TRBJ1-1; D remains ambiguous. This CDR3 has 14 amino acids. CDR1 is SEHNR, CDR2 FQNEAQ, per germline (reference sequence). V was shortened by 1 base and J by 3 bases, with 9 bases between the two germline ends. CDR3 DNA: TGTGCCAGCAGCTTAGACCCGGCACACACTGAAGCTTTCTTT. Its protein product is CASSLDPAHTEAFF.

The gene calls are TRBV19 and TRBJ2-7; D remains ambiguous. The germline V gene has CDR1 LNHDA and CDR2 SQIVND (reference sequence). Trimming pared 5 bases from V and 3 bases from J, leaving 11 bases between. The CDR3 runs 13 residues. This CDR3 reads CASSLQTNYEQYF. CDR3 sequence (DNA): TGTGCCAGTAGTCTGCAGACAAACTACGAGCAGTACTTC.

V is TRBV5-4 and J is TRBJ2-1, with TRBD2 matching 12 bases. The trim removed 4 bases at V and 7 bases at J, leaving 6 bases unmatched. Germline lookup yields CDR1 SGHNT and CDR2 YYREEE (reference sequence). CDR3 length: 15 residues. This CDR3 reads CASSTTSGRGNEQFF. The CDR3, as DNA: TGTGCCAGCAGCACGACTAGCGGGAGAGGAAATGAGCAGTTCTTC.

The table lists this clone with a few counts. V and J are TRBV6-6 and TRBJ1-1; no clear D. Trimming shortened V by 5 bases and J by 5 bases, and 12 bases separated the two germline ends. Germline values: CDR1 MNHNY, CDR2 SVGAGI (reference sequence). This CDR3 region has 13 residues. The CDR3: CASSPLRETEAFF. The CDR3 DNA reads as TGTGCCAGCAGTCCCCTAAGGGAAACTGAAGCTTTCTTT.

The DNA for the CDR3 is TGTGCCAGCAGAAAAACGGGACTGCCCCAAGAGACCCAGTACTTC. Translation: CASRKTGLPQETQYF. The chain carries TRBV2 and TRBJ2-5, with D possibly TRBD2 on 6 matching bases. The V gene lost 6 bases and the J gene lost 1 base, with 15 bases spanning the gap. The germline V gene encodes CDR1 SNHLY and CDR2 FYNNEI. The CDR3 covers 15 residues. The complete variable domain, with remaining parts taken from reference TRBV2 and TRBJ2-5, reads EPEVTQTPSHQVTQMGQEVILRCVPISNHLYFYWYRQILGQKVEFLVSFYNNEISEKSEIFDDQFSVERPDGSNFTLKIRSTKLEDSAMYFCASRKTGLPQETQYFGPGTRLLVL.

The chain links TRBV28 to TRBJ1-5, with D tentatively TRBD1 (5 bases). V was clipped by 8 bases and J by 5 bases, with 13 bases between them. The CDR3 runs 13 residues. Per the germline V gene, CDR1 is MDHEN and CDR2 is SYDVKM. The CDR3 sequence is CASRGTAHQPQHF. For the CDR3, the DNA is TGTGCCAGCCGGGGGACTGCCCATCAGCCCCAGCATTTT.

The chain carries TRBV7-6 and TRBJ2-7; 8 bases align to TRBD1. Germline V gene lookup returns CDR1 SGHVS and CDR2 FNYEAQ. V lost 4 bases, J lost 2 bases, and 7 bases stayed unmatched. The CDR3 contains 15 residues. The CDR3, as DNA: TGTGCCAGCAGCTCCCAGACAGGGGCTCCCTACGAGCAGTACTTC. Translated, it gives CASSSQTGAPYEQYF.

DNA for the CDR3: TGCGCCAGCAGCGGGGGGTTGGCCACTGAAGCTTTCTTT. It is translated as CASSGGLATEAFF. This chain uses TRBV4-1 with TRBJ1-1, with D perhaps matching TRBD1 (5 bases). CDR3 size: 13 residues. Trimming shortened V by 5 bases and J by 4 bases, and 11 bases separated the two germline ends. Germline V gene lookup returns CDR1 MGHRA and CDR2 YSYEKL.

On this clone itself: This sequence may be a read error, since a much larger clone differs from it by one base. The V gene is TRBV27, the J gene TRBJ2-3, with TRBD2 matching over 9 bases. V was pared by 6 bases and J by 0 bases, with 1 base of the junction left unmatched. Per germline, CDR1 MNHEY and CDR2 SMNVEV (reference sequence). The CDR3 loop spans 14 amino acids. CDR3 coding DNA: TGTGCCAGCAGGGCGGGAGGGAGCACAGATACGCAGTATTTT. It specifies CASRAGGSTDTQYF.

This chain joins TRBV6-1 and TRBJ2-5, with 7 bases lining up with TRBD2. Trimming at V came to 5 bases and at J to 5 bases, leaving 11 bases not matched to a gene. Germline V gene lookup returns CDR1 MNHNS and CDR2 SASEGT. This CDR3 is built from 15 residues. The CDR3 DNA follows: TGTGCCAGCAGTCCCCAAAGCGGGGTGGCGGAGACCCAGTACTTC. Translation: CASSPQSGVAETQYF.

This clone was seen just once. This sequence may be a read error, since a much larger clone differs from it by one base. The V gene is TRBV7-2, the J gene TRBJ2-3; maybe TRBD1 (5 bases). The DNA matches TRBJ1-5 better at its end, which makes the J call doubtful. CDR3 length: 17 amino acids. Germline lookup yields CDR1 SGHTA and CDR2 FQGNSA. The CDR3 nucleotides are TGTGCCAGCAGCTCCCACGGATGGGACCCCGGCACAGATACGCAGCATTTT. This sequence encodes CASSSHGWDPGTDTQHF.

V usage is TRBV11-2 and J usage is TRBJ1-2; TRBD1 matches 7 bases. Per the germline V gene, CDR1 is SGHAT and CDR2 is FQNNGV. Germline trimming cut 5 bases from V and 0 bases from J; bases unmatched to any gene: 15. The CDR3 runs to 18 residues. For the CDR3, the DNA is TGTGCCAGCAGCCAGCCCTTCCCGCAGGGGGGGACTAACTATGGCTACACCTTC. Its translation is CASSQPFPQGGTNYGYTF.

The chain has TRBV27 and TRBJ2-7, with D maybe TRBD1 (5 bases). Germline V gene sequence: CDR1 MNHEY, CDR2 SMNVEV (reference sequence). The CDR3 runs to 15 residues. Trimming removed 1 base from V and 5 bases from J, with 15 bases in between. CDR3: CASSLFPGLGDEQYF. CDR3 DNA: TGTGCCAGCAGTTTATTCCCCGGGTTAGGGGACGAGCAGTACTTC.

The chain joins TRBV30 to TRBJ1-1; 8 bases match TRBD1. CDR1 is GTSNPN, CDR2 SVGIG, per germline (reference sequence). The length of the CDR3 is 13 residues. V lost 3 bases and J lost 4; bases outside the gene matches: 4. In DNA, the CDR3 is TGTGCCTGGAGGCGACAGGGGAGCACTGAAGCTTTCTTT. Translation gives CAWRRQGSTEAFF.

The chain has TRBV11-3 and TRBJ2-1; 10 nucleotides line up with TRBD2. In germline, CDR1 is SGHNT, CDR2 YENEEA. The CDR3 contains 16 residues. The V segment lost 4 bases and the J segment 6 bases; nucleotides outside the gene matches: 9. For the CDR3, the DNA is TGTGCCAGCAGCTATCTAGCGGGAGTTAACTCCAATGAGCAGTTCTTC. Translation: CASSYLAGVNSNEQFF. Full variable domain (rest looked up from reference TRBV11-3 and TRBJ2-1): EAGVVQSPRYKIIEKKQPVAFWCNPISGHNTLYWYLQNLGQGPELLIRYENEEAVDDSQLPKDRFSAERLKGVDSTLKIQPAELGDSAVYLCASSYLAGVNSNEQFFGPGTRLTVL.

The chain is built from TRBV7-8 and TRBJ1-1, with D unclear. V was pared by 5 bases and J by 5 bases, with 9 bases between. CDR1 is SGHVS, CDR2 FQNEAQ, per germline. The length of the CDR3 is 12 residues. The CDR3 spells CASSMETTEAFF. CDR3 nucleotides: TGTGCCAGCAGCATGGAGACGACTGAAGCTTTCTTT.

There are a few counts of this clone. The chain's CDR3 is CASSRDRGEEKLFF. DNA of the CDR3: TGTGCCAGCTCACGGGACAGGGGAGAGGAAAAACTGTTTTTT. The chain joins TRBV18 to TRBJ1-4; 10 bases agree with TRBD1. J was trimmed by 8 bases and V by 4 bases; bases with no gene match: 4. Germline values: CDR1 KGHSH, CDR2 LQKENI. This CDR3 is 14 amino acids long.

The chain links TRBV28 to TRBJ1-2; D remains unclear. The germline V and J ends were trimmed by 7 bases and 5 bases, with 14 bases remaining between them. The CDR3 consists of 13 residues. Germline V CDR1 and CDR2: MDHEN, SYDVKM. CDR3 nucleotide sequence: TGTGCCAGCAATCCAGAGGCCTTTTATGGCTACACCTTC. Translating it yields CASNPEAFYGYTF.

This sequence joins TRBV29-1 and TRBJ2-7, with D unclear. The CDR3 runs to 14 residues. V was clipped by 5 bases and J by 2 bases, with 16 bases between them. The germline V gene has CDR1 SQVTM and CDR2 ANQGSEA. The CDR3 DNA sequence: TGCAGCGTTAGGGTAGGCCAGAGAGCCTACGAGCAGTACTTC. This sequence encodes CSVRVGQRAYEQYF.

The chain couples TRBV19 to TRBJ2-1; 9 nucleotides align to TRBD1. The J segment lost 7 bases and the V segment lost 8 bases, leaving 6 bases of the junction unmatched. This CDR3 contains 13 residues. Germline CDR1 is LNHDA and CDR2 is SQIVND (reference sequence). In DNA form, the CDR3 reads TGTGCCAGTCTCGGGACAGGGAGGAATGAGCAGTTCTTC. Amino acids: CASLGTGRNEQFF.

DNA of the CDR3: TGTGCCAGCAGCTTGCGCGGTCAGCTATTCTCTGGGGCCAACGTCCTGACTTTC. Protein sequence: CASSLRGQLFSGANVLTF. The chain carries TRBV5-5 and TRBJ2-6, with D unresolved. Germline V CDR1 and CDR2: SGHKS, YYEKEE (reference sequence). The length of the CDR3 is 18 residues. The V end was cut by 1 base, the J end by 0 bases, with 14 bases between.

This clone turned up a few times. This chain joins TRBV13 and TRBJ2-2, with 12 positions matching TRBD2. V shed 1 base and J 5 bases; nucleotides not matched to a gene: 8. The CDR3 covers 18 residues. The germline V gene encodes CDR1 PRHDT and CDR2 FYEKMQ (reference sequence). The CDR3 DNA reads as TGTGCCAGCAGCTTAGACCCCATTCTAGCGGGGGGGACCGGGGAGCTGTTTTTT. It translates to CASSLDPILAGGTGELFF.

This clone was recorded a few times. The chain carries TRBV5-8 and TRBJ2-1; D not certain. The CDR3 sequence is 11 residues long. V was trimmed by 0 bases and J by 15 bases, leaving 10 bases between them. Germline V gene data show CDR1 as SGHTS and CDR2 as YDEGEE. CDR3: CASSLGYVGFF. CDR3 DNA sequence: TGTGCCAGCAGCTTGGGCTACGTAGGGTTCTTC.